This TCR beta chain is from a study of blood T cell repertoires in COVID-19. Some clones are missing from TCRdb's copy, which holds only in-frame ones; the method was immunoSEQ multiplex PCR. The data contain around 320,000 clones, about nine tenths of them singletons. This clone was seen once. Seattle enrolled patients during active infection and tracked them longitudinally. Per germline, CDR1 LNHDA and CDR2 SQIVND (reference sequence). V lost 6 bases, J lost 0 bases, and 7 bases lay in between. CDR3 length: 13 residues. Sequences were obtained from peripheral blood. The TCR was taken from a woman between 25 and 40 years old with COVID-19, enrolled during active disease. The chain employs TRBV19 and TRBJ2-3; perhaps TRBD1 as D (5 bases). The CDR3 coding sequence is TGTGCCAGTAGGGACACGAGCACAGATACGCAGTATTTT. Its translation is CASRDTSTDTQYF.